Listed below are T cell receptor beta chains from one sample, sequenced in a study of read filtering for tumor transcriptome and immune sequencing. TCRdb ran MiXCR on the reads and lists one entry per CDR3 protein. The sample lists approximately 65,000 distinct CDR3 sequences, approximately 15% seen once, with around 43% in the top ten. Sequenced sample: a population of CD138-negative cells sorted from bone marrow. All receptors derive from a donor at least 40 years old with multiple myeloma. Each CDR3 is given with its conserved first and last residue. A D gene is named only where the DNA matches it firmly. The size of a clone is reported for some rows only, either as once, few or many, or as a class for expanded clones.

j_call: TRBJ2-2
clone_size: many
v_call: TRBV29-1
d_call: NA
cdr3_aa: CSVDRPNTGELFF
cdr3_nt: TGCAGCGTTGATCGTCCTAACACCGGGGAGCTGTTTTTT

j_call: TRBJ2-1
clone_size: many
v_call: TRBV4-1
d_call: NA
cdr3_aa: CASMDPPGLDYNEQFF
cdr3_nt: TGCGCCAGCATGGACCCGCCGGGACTGGATTACAATGAGCAGTTCTTC

j_call: TRBJ1-2
clone_size: many
v_call: TRBV29-1
d_call: TRBD1
cdr3_aa: CSVVTGVNYGYTF
cdr3_nt: TGCAGCGTTGTAACAGGGGTTAACTATGGCTACACCTTC

j_call: TRBJ1-2
clone_size: many
v_call: TRBV29-1
d_call: TRBD1
cdr3_aa: CSVSGTGGYTF
cdr3_nt: TGCAGCGTTTCCGGGACAGGCGGCTACACCTTC

j_call: TRBJ2-2
clone_size: few
v_call: TRBV29-1
d_call: NA
cdr3_aa: CSVYGGDTGELFF
cdr3_nt: TGCAGCGTTTATGGGGGAGACACCGGGGAGCTGTTTTTT

j_call: TRBJ2-2
clone_size: many
v_call: TRBV20-1
d_call: TRBD1
cdr3_aa: CSAPDRGSTGELFF
cdr3_nt: TGCAGTGCTCCGGACAGGGGGAGCACCGGGGAGCTGTTTTTT

j_call: TRBJ2-7
clone_size: many
v_call: TRBV7-9
d_call: NA
cdr3_aa: CASSFGRAYEQYF
cdr3_nt: TGTGCCAGCAGCTTCGGCAGAGCCTACGAGCAGTACTTC

j_call: TRBJ1-5
clone_size: many
v_call: TRBV7-9
d_call: NA
cdr3_aa: CATGTEGNQPQHF
cdr3_nt: TGTGCCACCGGGACGGAAGGCAATCAGCCCCAGCATTTT

j_call: TRBJ2-4
clone_size: many
v_call: TRBV6-2/TRBV6-3
d_call: TRBD1
cdr3_aa: CASSYLSGDRGPNQYF
cdr3_nt: TGTGCCAGCAGTTATCTGTCAGGGGACAGGGGCCCCAATCAGTACTTC

j_call: TRBJ1-5
clone_size: many
v_call: TRBV5-1
d_call: NA
cdr3_aa: CASSLAPGLSQPQHF
cdr3_nt: TGCGCCAGCAGCTTGGCCCCAGGGCTATCTCAGCCCCAGCATTTT

j_call: TRBJ2-3
clone_size: many
v_call: TRBV20-1
d_call: TRBD2
cdr3_aa: CSASLAGTDTQYF
cdr3_nt: TGCAGTGCTAGTCTAGCGGGCACAGATACGCAGTATTTT

j_call: TRBJ2-7
clone_size: NA
v_call: TRBV19
d_call: TRBD1
cdr3_aa: CASSTSGGYSYEQYF
cdr3_nt: TGTGCCAGTAGTACCTCAGGGGGATACTCCTACGAGCAGTACTTC

j_call: TRBJ1-1
clone_size: NA
v_call: TRBV24-1
d_call: TRBD1
cdr3_aa: CATSDTRQGSTEAFF
cdr3_nt: TGTGCCACCAGTGATACCCGACAGGGGAGTACTGAAGCTTTCTTT

j_call: TRBJ1-1
clone_size: many
v_call: TRBV6-1
d_call: NA
cdr3_aa: CASSAGDHTEAFF
cdr3_nt: TGTGCCAGCAGTGCAGGGGACCACACTGAAGCTTTCTTT

j_call: TRBJ2-6
clone_size: many
v_call: TRBV19
d_call: TRBD1
cdr3_aa: CASSLRGQGLSGANVLTF
cdr3_nt: TGTGCCAGTAGTCTACGGGGACAGGGTCTATCTGGGGCCAACGTCCTGACTTTC

j_call: TRBJ2-1
clone_size: many
v_call: TRBV7-2
d_call: TRBD2
cdr3_aa: CASSLRDRSALAGGEQFF
cdr3_nt: TGTGCCAGCAGCTTAAGGGACAGGTCTGCACTAGCGGGAGGTGAGCAGTTCTTC

j_call: TRBJ2-7
clone_size: many
v_call: TRBV25-1
d_call: NA
cdr3_aa: CASSEFGVYEQYF
cdr3_nt: TGTGCCAGCAGTGAATTCGGGGTGTACGAGCAGTACTTC

j_call: TRBJ1-5
clone_size: many
v_call: TRBV5-5
d_call: NA
cdr3_aa: CASSLSWTGNQPQHF
cdr3_nt: TGTGCCAGCAGCTTAAGCTGGACAGGCAATCAGCCCCAGCATTTT

j_call: TRBJ2-1
clone_size: many
v_call: TRBV20-1
d_call: TRBD2
cdr3_aa: CSVSSGNSYNEQFF
cdr3_nt: TGCAGTGTCTCAAGCGGGAATTCTTACAATGAGCAGTTCTTC

j_call: TRBJ2-5
clone_size: few
v_call: TRBV12-5
d_call: NA
cdr3_aa: CASGLTGREDPKETQYF
cdr3_nt: TGTGCTAGTGGTTTGACCGGCAGGGAAGATCCCAAAGAGACCCAGTACTTC

j_call: TRBJ2-5
clone_size: many
v_call: TRBV24-1
d_call: NA
cdr3_aa: CATSDTQGRVGETQYF
cdr3_nt: TGTGCCACCAGTGACACCCAGGGCAGGGTCGGAGAGACCCAGTACTTC

j_call: TRBJ2-7
clone_size: many
v_call: TRBV7-9
d_call: TRBD2
cdr3_aa: CASSTGREKGYHEQYF
cdr3_nt: TGTGCCAGCAGTACCGGGAGGGAGAAGGGGTATCACGAGCAGTACTTC

j_call: TRBJ1-5
clone_size: NA
v_call: TRBV6-5
d_call: TRBD1
cdr3_aa: CASSPKTGLRHNQPQHF
cdr3_nt: TGTGCCAGCAGTCCGAAGACAGGGCTTAGACACAATCAGCCCCAGCATTTT

j_call: TRBJ2-2
clone_size: many
v_call: TRBV29-1
d_call: NA
cdr3_aa: CSVFGTPTGELFF
cdr3_nt: TGCAGCGTCTTTGGGACACCCACCGGGGAGCTGTTTTTT

j_call: TRBJ1-6
clone_size: many
v_call: TRBV20-1
d_call: NA
cdr3_aa: CSAGDSSSYNSPLHF
cdr3_nt: TGCAGTGCCGGAGACAGCAGCTCCTATAATTCACCCCTCCACTTT

j_call: TRBJ2-1
clone_size: many
v_call: TRBV30
d_call: NA
cdr3_aa: CAWKSGEQFF
cdr3_nt: TGTGCCTGGAAGTCGGGAGAGCAGTTCTTC

j_call: TRBJ2-7
clone_size: NA
v_call: TRBV29-1
d_call: TRBD1
cdr3_aa: CSVRTGDAYEQYF
cdr3_nt: TGCAGCGTTAGGACAGGAGACGCCTACGAGCAGTACTTC

j_call: TRBJ1-5
clone_size: few
v_call: TRBV5-5
d_call: TRBD1
cdr3_aa: CASSVVPGQRNSNQPQHF
cdr3_nt: TGTGCCAGCAGCGTAGTTCCGGGACAGAGAAATAGCAATCAGCCCCAGCATTTT

j_call: TRBJ2-6
clone_size: many
v_call: TRBV11-3
d_call: NA
cdr3_aa: CASSFKGAGANVLTF
cdr3_nt: TGTGCCAGCAGCTTTAAGGGTGCTGGGGCCAACGTCCTGACTTTC

j_call: TRBJ2-5
clone_size: many
v_call: TRBV9
d_call: TRBD1
cdr3_aa: CASSTGGETQYF
cdr3_nt: TGTGCCAGCAGCACAGGGGGAGAGACCCAGTACTTC

j_call: TRBJ2-1
clone_size: many
v_call: TRBV10-2
d_call: NA
cdr3_aa: CASSVGDEIFYNEQFF
cdr3_nt: TGCGCCAGCAGTGTTGGTGACGAAATATTTTACAATGAGCAGTTCTTC

j_call: TRBJ2-1
clone_size: NA
v_call: TRBV7-9
d_call: NA
cdr3_aa: CASPNEQFF
cdr3_nt: TGTGCCAGCCCCAATGAGCAGTTCTTC

j_call: TRBJ1-4
clone_size: many
v_call: TRBV5-1
d_call: NA
cdr3_aa: CASSSQEDNEKLFF
cdr3_nt: TGCGCCAGCAGCTCGCAGGAGGATAATGAAAAACTGTTTTTT

j_call: TRBJ2-1
clone_size: many
v_call: TRBV4-1
d_call: TRBD2
cdr3_aa: CASSQDIGGALAGGYNEQFF
cdr3_nt: TGCGCCAGCAGCCAAGATATTGGGGGGGCTCTAGCGGGAGGCTACAATGAGCAGTTCTTC

j_call: TRBJ2-5
clone_size: many
v_call: TRBV19
d_call: NA
cdr3_aa: CASRFGETQYF
cdr3_nt: TGTGCCAGCAGGTTCGGGGAGACCCAGTACTTC

j_call: TRBJ2-7
clone_size: many
v_call: TRBV20-1
d_call: NA
cdr3_aa: CSAHTGQGAEQYF
cdr3_nt: TGCAGTGCCCACACCGGGCAGGGCGCCGAGCAGTACTTC

j_call: TRBJ2-7
clone_size: many
v_call: TRBV27
d_call: NA
cdr3_aa: CASSSMGYEQYF
cdr3_nt: TGTGCCAGCAGTTCCATGGGGTACGAGCAGTACTTC

j_call: TRBJ2-1
clone_size: many
v_call: TRBV7-8
d_call: TRBD1
cdr3_aa: CASSRGTAHLSSYNEQFF
cdr3_nt: TGTGCCAGCAGCAGAGGGACAGCACACCTGAGCTCCTACAATGAGCAGTTCTTC